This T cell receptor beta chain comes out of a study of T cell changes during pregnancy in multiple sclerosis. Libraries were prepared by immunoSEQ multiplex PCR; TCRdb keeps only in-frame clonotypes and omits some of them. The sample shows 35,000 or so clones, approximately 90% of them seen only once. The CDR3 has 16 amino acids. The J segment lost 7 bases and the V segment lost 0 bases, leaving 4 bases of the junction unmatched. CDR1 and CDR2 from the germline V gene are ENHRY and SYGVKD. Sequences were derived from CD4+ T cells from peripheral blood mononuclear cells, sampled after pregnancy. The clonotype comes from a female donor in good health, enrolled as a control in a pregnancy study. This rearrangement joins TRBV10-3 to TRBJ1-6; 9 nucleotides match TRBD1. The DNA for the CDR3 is TGTGCCATCAGTGAGTCGGGGACAGGGAGGAATTCACCCCTCCACTTT. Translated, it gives CAISESGTGRNSPLHF.